This T cell receptor beta chain emerged from a study of vaccination effects on CD4 cells after COVID-19. Study-level information: Pools of viral peptides were used by the ViraFEST assay to expand antigen-specific CD4+ T cells ahead of sequencing.

Isolating CD4+ T cells followed approximately 11 days of culture. All participants had two doses of either the BNT162b2 or mRNA-1273 vaccine. Neither prior SARS-CoV-2 infection nor positive nucleocapsid antibodies were present in the vaccine recipients. Days 3 and 7 were when half the medium was replaced with IL-2 medium. TCRdb's copy holds only in-frame clones and misses some; the assay was immunoSEQ multiplex PCR. The sample carries about 57,000 clones, about four fifths recorded once. Trimming shortened V by 2 bases and J by 4 bases, and 11 bases separated the two germline ends. This CDR3 contains 14 residues. CDR1 is MDHEN and CDR2 is SYDVKM in the germline V gene. Notes on this clone: The antigen remains undetermined.

The receptor comes from a human donor who received a COVID-19 vaccine. The rearrangement joins TRBV28 to TRBJ1-1; D not resolved. The material sequenced was CD4+ T cells from PBMCs cultured without peptide, taken after COVID-19 vaccination. CDR3 in DNA: TGTGCCAGCAGTTTAGGGCGCGGGCTCACTGAAGCTTTCTTT. Translating it yields CASSLGRGLTEAFF.